This TCR beta chain came from a study of cytomegalovirus exposure and HLA in healthy donors. Study-level results: Follow-up analysis seemed to connect common viral pathogens with several of the most significant clusters identified.

The CDR3 is 14 amino acids. Germline CDR1 MNHEY, CDR2 SVGAGI. V was trimmed by 5 bases and J by 1 base, leaving 12 bases between them. As for this clone: What it recognizes is unknown.

The PCR had 60 Vbeta and 13 Jbeta primers. Study processing details: The authors later counted 65 million to 80 million unique TCR beta chains, some 11 million of them shared. Sequencing used immunoSEQ multiplex PCR; TCRdb keeps in-frame clones, though not all of them. V and J calls and clone size are as listed in that table; D and trimming were resolved from the DNA. In the table there are just under 95,000 clones, over 70% of which are singletons. The clonotype was recovered from a girl aged 2 to 10 in good health and CMV-seropositive. Sequenced material: PBMCs. The chain joins TRBV6-5 to TRBJ2-7; no clear D gene. This CDR3 reads CASSPPTPSYEQYF. CDR3 nucleotide sequence: TGTGCCAGCAGTCCCCCCACACCGTCCTACGAGCAGTACTTC.